Listed below are T cell receptor beta chains from one sample, sequenced in a study of blood T cell repertoires in COVID-19. Profiled with immunoSEQ multiplex PCR; TCRdb holds only in-frame clones, not every one. The repertoire has more than 350,000 clones, around nine tenths of them found once; the top ten carry about 1.5%. Sequencing was performed on PBMCs or T cells enriched from blood (not recorded which). The receptors were sampled from a woman aged 18-29 years who had been exposed to COVID-19. The CDR3 runs from the conserved cysteine through the conserved F or W. D genes are given only for firm matches. Size values are once, few and many counts, or a class for expanded clones, and some rows have none.

J gene,V gene,clone size,D gene,CDR3 length,CDR3 DNA,CDR3 protein
TRBJ1-2,TRBV6-5,NA,TRBD1,13,TGTGCCAGCAGTAAGGGACAGGGAAGTGGCTACACCTTC,CASSKGQGSGYTF
TRBJ1-5,TRBV7-2,once,NA,17,TGTGCCAGCAGCTTTCTCGGGGGGGCAGGTAGCAATCAGCCCCAGCATTTT,CASSFLGGAGSNQPQHF
TRBJ2-7,TRBV7-2,NA,NA,15,TGTGCCAGCAGCTTAGAGGCACAGGTCTCCTACGAGCAGTACTTC,CASSLEAQVSYEQYF
TRBJ1-5,TRBV7-8,NA,NA,20,TGTGCCAGCAGCTTACTTAAGGTAACGGGTAGGAGTGAAAAGGATCAGCCCCAGCATTTT,CASSLLKVTGRSEKDQPQHF
TRBJ2-7,TRBV3-1/TRBV3-2,NA,TRBD1,17,TGTGCCAGCAGCCAAGATGGGCCGACAGGGGGCCTAGACGAGCAGTACTTC,CASSQDGPTGGLDEQYF
TRBJ1-1,TRBV6-1,NA,NA,15,TGTGCCAGCAGTGAAGCTGCAGGGATGAACACTGAAGCTTTCTTT,CASSEAAGMNTEAFF
TRBJ1-6,TRBV28,once,TRBD1,16,TGTGCCAGCAGTAGCCGGACAGGGGGAAATAATTCACCCCTCCACTTT,CASSSRTGGNNSPLHF
TRBJ1-2,TRBV5-1,NA,TRBD1,13,TGCGCCAGGAAACAGGGGGCGCCGGGTGGCTACACCTTC,CARKQGAPGGYTF
TRBJ2-1,TRBV29-1,NA,NA,13,TGCAGCGCTTCGGGACTTGCTTACAATGAGCAGTTCTTC,CSASGLAYNEQFF
TRBJ2-5,TRBV29-1,NA,NA,15,TGCAGCGTTGAATTGCTGGCCAGTGCCCAAGAGACCCAGTACTTC,CSVELLASAQETQYF
TRBJ2-1,TRBV25-1,few,NA,12,TGTGCCAGCAGTCCATCAGCGGGCGGGCAGTTCTTC,CASSPSAGGQFF
TRBJ2-5,TRBV28,NA,TRBD1,13,TGTGCCAGCGGACAGGGGGTTCGAGAGACCCAGTACTTC,CASGQGVRETQYF
TRBJ2-3,TRBV24-1,NA,TRBD2,17,TGTGCCACCAGTGATCTACCGGGACTAGCTAAAGGGGATACGCAGTATTTT,CATSDLPGLAKGDTQYF
TRBJ1-2,TRBV29-1,NA,NA,12,TGCAGCGTATCCACAGTTATCTATGGCTACACCTTC,CSVSTVIYGYTF
TRBJ1-2,TRBV3-1/TRBV3-2,NA,NA,15,TGTGCCAGCAGCCAAGCTCCGACAGAAAATTATGGCTACACCTTC,CASSQAPTENYGYTF
TRBJ2-5,TRBV11-3,NA,TRBD1,14,TGTGCCAGCAGCTTGACAGGGGGTTCCGAGACCCAGTACTTC,CASSLTGGSETQYF
TRBJ2-7,TRBV19,NA,NA,13,TGTGCCAGTAGTATTGCAGGGGCCTACGAGCAGTACTTC,CASSIAGAYEQYF
TRBJ1-1,TRBV7-9,NA,NA,15,TGTGCCAGCAGCTCCCGGCAGGGGATGGGAACTGAAGCTTTCTTT,CASSSRQGMGTEAFF
TRBJ2-5,TRBV7-2,NA,TRBD2,15,TGTGCCAGCAGCTTTCGCACTAGCGGGACAGAGACCCAGTACTTC,CASSFRTSGTETQYF
TRBJ2-1,TRBV19,NA,NA,16,TGTGCCAGTAGTATAGACACAGAGAGCTCCTACAATGAGCAGTTCTTC,CASSIDTESSYNEQFF
TRBJ2-7,TRBV6-2/TRBV6-3,NA,TRBD1,15,TGTGCCAGCAGCCAGCTTCCGGGACAGGGGTACGAGCAGTACTTC,CASSQLPGQGYEQYF
TRBJ1-1,TRBV20-1,NA,NA,10,TGCAGGCCCGGCGGCACTGAAGCTTTCTTT,CRPGGTEAFF
TRBJ2-7,TRBV7-8,once,TRBD2,18,TGTGCCAGCAGCCTAGGGCGCGGGCGGGGGGCGGACTCCTACGAGCAGTACTTC,CASSLGRGRGADSYEQYF